A single sample gave rise to the 4 T cell receptor beta chains below, sequenced in a study of T cell clonality in common variable immunodeficiency. Clones were sequenced by immunoSEQ multiplex PCR, and TCRdb holds only the in-frame ones, with some missing. Singletons are absent from the sample, which has approximately 81,000 clones. The sequencing input was peripheral blood mononuclear cells. Receptor source: a person aged 18 to 70 in good health.

This clone has at least ten counts. The read ends 3 residues shy of where the CDR3 ends; the end is completed using the germline J gene. The V call is TRBV11-2, the J call TRBJ1-1, with TRBD1 as a possible D gene (6 bases). Germline CDR1 and CDR2: SGHAT and FQNNGV. The CDR3 is 13 residues long. The ends were cut back, 5 bases at V and 3 bases at J, with 10 bases in the middle. The CDR3 spells CASSVDRDTEAFF. CDR3 bases read: TGTGCCAGCAGCGTGGACAGAGACACTGAA.

This clone was picked up many times. The sequenced part of the CDR3 DNA is TGTGCCAGCAGTAATAAAGGGGGGGATTGGACCAAAAACATT. Amino acid sequence: CASSNKGGDWTKNI. The whole CDR3 protein is CASSNKGGDWTKNIQYF. The rearrangement links TRBV2 to TRBJ2-4, with D perhaps matching TRBD2 (7 bases). The CDR3 end lies 3 residues beyond the end of the read and is filled in from the germline J gene. Germline loops: CDR1 SNHLY, CDR2 FYNNEI. V was cut by 5 bases and J by 2 bases, with 19 bases left in between. CDR3 length: 17 amino acids.

At least ten counts were recorded for this clone. With the read ending 3 residues before the CDR3 end, the germline J gene is used to fill in that end. The V call is TRBV10-3, the J call TRBJ1-2; maybe TRBD1 (5 bases). The germline V and J ends were trimmed by 0 bases and 1 base, with 9 bases remaining between them. Germline loops: CDR1 ENHRY, CDR2 SYGVKD. This CDR3 has 15 residues. CDR3: CAISESLTVNYGYTF. The covered CDR3 bases are TGTGCCATCAGTGAGTCACTGACAGTTAACTATGGC.

This clone was recorded at least ten times. The read comes to an end 3 residues before the CDR3 does, leaving the germline J gene to fill in the end. This chain joins TRBV2 and TRBJ1-3, with a weak D call TRBD1 (5 bases). V was trimmed by 3 bases and J by 4 bases, leaving 19 bases between them. CDR1 and CDR2 from the germline V gene are SNHLY and FYNNEI. The CDR3 runs to 17 residues. The CDR3 region is CASSDSAWGVAGNTIYF. The sequenced part of the CDR3 DNA is TGTGCCAGCAGTGATTCGGCGTGGGGGGTTGCCGGAAACACC.